This T cell receptor (beta chain) appears in the sequencing data of a study of T-cell reconstitution after alpha-beta-depleted transplantation in children. Trimming removed 5 bases from V and 0 bases from J, with 11 bases in between. Germline lookup yields CDR1 DFQATT and CDR2 SNEGSKA (reference sequence). CDR3 length equals 14 residues. A library of TCRbeta sequences, prepared with unique molecular identifiers, was generated. Each CDR3 protein is one row after TCRdb ran MiXCR on the PCR reads. The table has about 230,000 distinct CDR3 sequences, 9% to 10% seen once. This clonotype was picked up many times.

This clonotype was obtained from a human donor who donated a stem cell graft to a child with SCID. J is TRBJ2-4 and V is TRBV20-1, with D unclear. The sample in question was PBMCs from the stem cell graft donor, obtained from the stem cell graft. Here the CDR3 reads CSAGTSIAKNIQYF. The CDR3 DNA sequence: TGCAGTGCTGGCACCTCCATAGCCAAAAACATTCAGTACTTC.